Listed below are T cell receptor beta chains from one sample, sequenced in a study of cytomegalovirus exposure and HLA in healthy donors. The repertoire was sequenced with immunoSEQ multiplex PCR; TCRdb's copy has only in-frame clones and lacks some. Among approximately 170,000 clones listed, 70% to 80% were seen once. The material sequenced was PBMCs. These receptors all stem from a female donor in good health and CMV-seronegative. Each CDR3 is given with its conserved first and last residue.

v_gene: TRBV2; CDR3aa: CASSPQGWGANVLTF
v_gene: TRBV30; CDR3aa: CAWWTSGRVDEQFF
v_gene: TRBV25-1; CDR3aa: CASTSGTSGGIETQYF
v_gene: TRBV5-1; CDR3aa: CASSPGLLSSYNEQFF
v_gene: TRBV11-3; CDR3aa: CASSSGHSGANGLTF
v_gene: TRBV5-1; CDR3aa: CAERQGGTEAFF
v_gene: TRBV18; CDR3aa: CASSLDRTNTGELFF
v_gene: TRBV11-2; CDR3aa: CASSSPTQGPSEQYF
v_gene: TRBV9; CDR3aa: CASSPLTGTTDTQYF
v_gene: TRBV18; CDR3aa: CASSPAGNQPQHF
v_gene: TRBV30; CDR3aa: CAWSEGAGPEQFF
v_gene: TRBV15; CDR3aa: CATSRVRDRPQHF
v_gene: TRBV4-2; CDR3aa: CASSQEETSYNEQFF
v_gene: TRBV6-1; CDR3aa: CASSGGVADPYEQYF
v_gene: TRBV5-4; CDR3aa: CASSLNKGGDSGNTIYF
v_gene: TRBV11-1; CDR3aa: CASSLAGGFSYEQYF
v_gene: TRBV30; CDR3aa: CAWSAGLDYEQYF
v_gene: TRBV7-7; CDR3aa: CASSQTSGSETQYF
v_gene: TRBV30; CDR3aa: CAWEKTGGGKEQYF
v_gene: TRBV5-4; CDR3aa: CASSSGLEGTQYF
v_gene: TRBV7-2; CDR3aa: CASSLGQWNQPQHF